This T cell receptor beta chain is from a study of cytomegalovirus exposure and HLA in healthy donors. CDR1 and CDR2 (germline): SGDLS, YYNGEE. This CDR3 is built from 14 residues. Deletions cut 0 bases from V and 7 bases from J, with 11 bases between. This clone was counted only a few times. The PCR had 60 Vbeta and 13 Jbeta primers. Produced via immunoSEQ multiplex PCR; TCRdb's table is partial and in-frame only. This table has about 57,000 clones, approximately 80% appearing once. The sequence derives from a male donor in good health and CMV-seronegative. V gene TRBV9 combines with J gene TRBJ2-1; possible D gene TRBD2, 6 bases. Material: PBMCs. CDR3 sequence: CASSVGVGGNEQFF. CDR3 bases: TGTGCCAGCAGCGTAGGAGTCGGGGGTAATGAGCAGTTCTTC.